A selection of T cell receptor beta chains follows, all from one sample in a study of response to subunit inactivated influenza vaccine. TCRdb processed the RT-PCR reads anew with MiXCR; each CDR3 protein has one entry. The table has about 190,000 distinct CDR3 sequences, approximately 15% seen once. The specimen was CD8+ T cells sorted from PBMCs, collected 4 to 6 days after vaccination. The receptors come from a man aged 45 to 65 who received an inactivated influenza vaccine. Both conserved end residues are part of each CDR3. Fields, in order: clone size, V gene, CDR3 protein. Clone size is not always given. Where it is, it says once, few, many or a class for expanded clones.

>few|TRBV9
CASSVVAGAPSYEQYF
>NA|TRBV5-6
CASSLGTTWSGELFF
>few|TRBV12-3/TRBV12-4
CASGQRGGPGELFF
>many|TRBV7-9
CASSFEGARETQYF
>NA|TRBV20-1
CSARNPGTGEKLFF
>NA|TRBV6-2/TRBV6-3
CASSATRQETQYF
>NA|TRBV6-2/TRBV6-3
CASSYSIPGDRGPTGYEQYF
>NA|TRBV6-2/TRBV6-3
CASLGHFDSPRRDTQYF
>NA|TRBV6-2/TRBV6-3
CASSYSTSGGGDTQYF
>few|TRBV28
CASSLPRGQGSSSYEQYF
>few|TRBV7-6
CASSLGEDEQYF
>many|TRBV7-6
CASSWGQGQSSYNSPLHF
>few|TRBV27
CASTDRHTGELFF
>NA|TRBV4-1
CASSQLLTGMAEAFF
>NA|TRBV4-1
CASSQRGRTYEQYF
>NA|TRBV7-9
CASSTGRTNEKLFF
>NA|TRBV4-3
CASSQNGLLQETQYF
>NA|TRBV20-1
CCAREKYSGGLRAQETQYF
>few|TRBV2
CASSAGLAINEQFF
>NA|TRBV27
CASSYTGQGTGELFF
>NA|TRBV15
CATSRDTGTVIYNEQFF
>few|TRBV5-1
CASSLAPTSTDTQYF
>few|TRBV12-3/TRBV12-4
CASSLGPGGGVGYTF
>few|TRBV29-1
CSVTGAEGKAFF
>NA|TRBV18
CASSPRRTGERDEKLFF
>few|TRBV15
CATSRSTSADTQYF